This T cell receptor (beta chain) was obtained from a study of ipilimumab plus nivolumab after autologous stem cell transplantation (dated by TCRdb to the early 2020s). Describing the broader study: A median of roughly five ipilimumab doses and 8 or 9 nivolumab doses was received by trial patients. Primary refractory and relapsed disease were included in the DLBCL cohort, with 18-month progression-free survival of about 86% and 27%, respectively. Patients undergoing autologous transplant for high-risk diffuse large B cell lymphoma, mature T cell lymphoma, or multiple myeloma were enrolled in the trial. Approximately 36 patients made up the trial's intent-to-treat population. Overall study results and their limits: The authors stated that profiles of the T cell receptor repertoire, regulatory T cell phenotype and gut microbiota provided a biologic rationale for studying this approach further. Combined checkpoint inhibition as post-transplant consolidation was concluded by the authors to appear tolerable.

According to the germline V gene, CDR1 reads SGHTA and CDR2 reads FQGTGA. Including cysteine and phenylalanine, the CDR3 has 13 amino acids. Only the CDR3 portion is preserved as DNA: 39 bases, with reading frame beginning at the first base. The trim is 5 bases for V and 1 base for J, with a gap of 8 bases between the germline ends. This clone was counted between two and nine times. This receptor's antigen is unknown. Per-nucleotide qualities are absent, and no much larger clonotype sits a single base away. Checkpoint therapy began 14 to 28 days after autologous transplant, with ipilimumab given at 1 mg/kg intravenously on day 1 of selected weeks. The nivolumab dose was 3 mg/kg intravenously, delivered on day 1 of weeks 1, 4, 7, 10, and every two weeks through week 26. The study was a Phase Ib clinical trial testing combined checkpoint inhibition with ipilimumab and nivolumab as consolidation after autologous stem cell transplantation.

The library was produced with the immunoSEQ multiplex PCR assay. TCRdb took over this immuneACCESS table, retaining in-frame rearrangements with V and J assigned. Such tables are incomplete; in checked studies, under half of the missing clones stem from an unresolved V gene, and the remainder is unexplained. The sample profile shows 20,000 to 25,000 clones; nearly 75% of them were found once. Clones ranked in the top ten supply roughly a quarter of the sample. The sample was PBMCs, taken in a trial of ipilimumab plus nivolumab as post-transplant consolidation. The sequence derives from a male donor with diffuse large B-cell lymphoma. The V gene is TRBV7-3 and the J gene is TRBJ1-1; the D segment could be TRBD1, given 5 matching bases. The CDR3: CASSPQGNTEAFF. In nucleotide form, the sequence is TGTGCCAGCAGCCCCCAGGGGAACACTGAAGCTTTCTTT.